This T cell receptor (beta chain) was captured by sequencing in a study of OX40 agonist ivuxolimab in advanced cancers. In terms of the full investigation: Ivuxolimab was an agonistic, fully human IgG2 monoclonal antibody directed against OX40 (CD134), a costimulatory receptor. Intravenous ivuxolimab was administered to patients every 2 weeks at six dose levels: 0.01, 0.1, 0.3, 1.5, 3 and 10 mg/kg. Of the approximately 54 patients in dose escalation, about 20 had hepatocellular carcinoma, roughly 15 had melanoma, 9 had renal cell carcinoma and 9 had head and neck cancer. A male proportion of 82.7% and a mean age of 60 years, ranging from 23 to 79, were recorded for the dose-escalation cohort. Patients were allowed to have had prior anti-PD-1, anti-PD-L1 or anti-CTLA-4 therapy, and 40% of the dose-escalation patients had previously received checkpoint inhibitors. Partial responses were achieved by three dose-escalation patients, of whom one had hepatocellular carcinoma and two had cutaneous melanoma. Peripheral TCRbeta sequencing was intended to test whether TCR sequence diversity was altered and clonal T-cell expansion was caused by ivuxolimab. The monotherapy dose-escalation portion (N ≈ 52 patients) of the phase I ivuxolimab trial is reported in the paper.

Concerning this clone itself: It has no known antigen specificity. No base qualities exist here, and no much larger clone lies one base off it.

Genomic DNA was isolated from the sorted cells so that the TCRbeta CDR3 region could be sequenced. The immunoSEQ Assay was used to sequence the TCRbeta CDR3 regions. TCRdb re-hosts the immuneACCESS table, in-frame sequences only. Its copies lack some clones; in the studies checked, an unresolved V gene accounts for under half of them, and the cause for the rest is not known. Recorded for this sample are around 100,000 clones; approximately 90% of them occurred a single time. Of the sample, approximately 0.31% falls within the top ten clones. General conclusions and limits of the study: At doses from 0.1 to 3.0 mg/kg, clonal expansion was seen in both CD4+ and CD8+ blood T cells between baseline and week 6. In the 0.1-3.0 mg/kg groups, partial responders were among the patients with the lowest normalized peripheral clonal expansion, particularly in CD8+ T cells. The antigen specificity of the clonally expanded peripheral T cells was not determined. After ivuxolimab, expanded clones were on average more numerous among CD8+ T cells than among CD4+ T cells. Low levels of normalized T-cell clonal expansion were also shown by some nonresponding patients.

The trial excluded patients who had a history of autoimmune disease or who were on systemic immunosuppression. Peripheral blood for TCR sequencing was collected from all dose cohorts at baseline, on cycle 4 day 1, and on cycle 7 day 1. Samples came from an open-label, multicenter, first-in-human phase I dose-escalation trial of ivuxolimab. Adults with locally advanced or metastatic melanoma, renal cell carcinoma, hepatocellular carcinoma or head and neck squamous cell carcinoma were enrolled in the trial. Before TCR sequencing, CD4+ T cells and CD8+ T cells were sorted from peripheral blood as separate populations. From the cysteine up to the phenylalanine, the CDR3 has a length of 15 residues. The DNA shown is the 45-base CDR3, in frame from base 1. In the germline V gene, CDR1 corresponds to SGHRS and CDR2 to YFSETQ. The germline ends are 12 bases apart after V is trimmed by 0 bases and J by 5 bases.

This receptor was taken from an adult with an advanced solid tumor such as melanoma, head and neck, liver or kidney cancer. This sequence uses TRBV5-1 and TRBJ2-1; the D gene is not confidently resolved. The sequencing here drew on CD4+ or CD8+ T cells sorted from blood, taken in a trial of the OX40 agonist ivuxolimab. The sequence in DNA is TGCGCCAGCAGCTTGGGTGCATCGGGCCACAATGAGCAGTTCTTC. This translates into CASSLGASGHNEQFF.